The next 6 T cell receptor beta chains were all read from a single sample in a study of CD8 T cells in ankylosing spondylitis. TCRdb independently ran MiXCR on the 5' RACE reads; one entry per CDR3 protein. The sample yields nearly 350,000 distinct CDR3 sequences, roughly 15% seen once. Sequencing was done on a sample of blood, either unsorted or a sorted T cell fraction (not recorded which). These receptors all come from a male donor with ankylosing spondylitis or in good health (not recorded which).

A few counts support this clonotype. This chain links TRBV6-1 with TRBJ2-1, with 9 bases that match TRBD2. Germline CDR1 MNHNS, CDR2 SASEGT. With 8 bases clipped from V and 6 bases from J, the junction kept 8 bases outside the gene matches. The CDR3 covers 14 residues. CDR3 residues: CASLSGRGVNEQFF. Written as DNA, the CDR3 is TGTGCCAGCCTTAGCGGGAGAGGGGTCAATGAGCAGTTCTTC.

V usage is TRBV11-2 and J usage is TRBJ2-2; D is ambiguous. CDR3 length: 18 amino acids. V was trimmed by 0 bases and J by 6 bases, leaving 20 bases between them. From germline, CDR1 is SGHAT and CDR2 FQNNGV. The CDR3 region has the DNA TGTGCCAGCAGCTTAGACCTGGGGTTCCACCAGAAGGCCGGGGAGCTGTTTTTT. As protein: CASSLDLGFHQKAGELFF.

This clonotype was seen more than once but under ten times. CDR3 in DNA: TGTGCCAGCAGCCCAGGACAGGGGGTATTGAACACTGAAGCTTTCTTT. Translating gives CASSPGQGVLNTEAFF. This chain uses TRBV7-9 with TRBJ1-1, with 10 nucleotides matching TRBD1. V was pared by 5 bases and J by 0 bases, with 6 bases of the junction left unmatched. Germline CDR1 is SEHNR and CDR2 is FQNEAQ (reference sequence). This CDR3 is 16 amino acids long.

This clonotype appeared a few times. V usage is TRBV6-1 and J usage is TRBJ2-5; no clear D gene. Per the germline V gene, CDR1 is MNHNS and CDR2 is SASEGT. V was shortened by 1 base and J by 8 bases, with 8 bases between the two germline ends. CDR3 length equals 12 residues. The CDR3 is CASSEEWGTQYF. In DNA form, the CDR3 reads TGTGCCAGCAGTGAAGAATGGGGAACCCAGTACTTC.

The V gene is TRBV5-1, the J gene TRBJ1-1, with 8 positions matching TRBD1. The CDR3 loop spans 17 amino acids. V shed 0 bases, J shed 2 bases, and the junction held 9 bases outside the gene matches. CDR1 is SGHRS and CDR2 is YFSETQ in the germline V gene. CDR3 amino acids: CASSLAGQGRSNTEAFF. The CDR3 bases are TGCGCCAGCAGCTTGGCTGGACAGGGACGGAGTAACACTGAAGCTTTCTTT.

This clonotype was seen at least ten times. The J gene is TRBJ1-1, the V gene TRBV4-1; D may be TRBD1 (5 bases). Germline CDR1 and CDR2: MGHRA and YSYEKL. This CDR3 region has 12 residues. Trimming pared 6 bases from V and 7 bases from J, leaving 12 bases between. In nucleotides, the CDR3 is TGCGCCAGCAGGCCGGGGGAGGGTGAAGCTTTCTTT. Protein: CASRPGEGEAFF.